The clone carrying this T cell receptor (beta chain) was counted only a few times. The antigen is undetermined. The data belong to a study of T-cell memory formation after mild COVID-19. Overall study findings and caveats: Clones contracting day 15 to 85 were balanced CD4/CD8; later expanders leaned CD4+.

Researchers used 5'RACE with constant-segment primers to make TCR alpha and TCR beta cDNA libraries that carry sample barcodes and UMIs. TCRdb processed the 5' RACE reads anew with MiXCR; each CDR3 protein has one entry. In the table there are about 210,000 distinct CDR3 sequences, around 25% of which are singletons. CDR3 size: 14 residues. Trimming removed 2 bases at V and 2 bases at J, with 9 bases between. CDR1 is SGHDT, CDR2 YYEEEE, per germline. This receptor was obtained from an adult woman who had mild COVID-19 (a few samples of this study predate the infection). Cell type and time point are not known. The sequencing input was PBMCs or a T cell subset sorted from them (not recorded which). This rearrangement joins TRBV5-6 to TRBJ2-3, with D possibly TRBD2 on 6 matching bases. This CDR3 reads CASSLLAVTDTQYF. The DNA of the CDR3 is TGTGCCAGCAGCTTATTAGCGGTCACAGATACGCAGTATTTT.